One sample yielded the 30 T cell receptor beta chains listed below, sequenced in a study of T cells after yellow fever vaccination. TCRdb analysed the 5' RACE reads with MiXCR anew, one entry per CDR3 protein. The table records hundreds of thousands of distinct CDR3 sequences, roughly 10% of them present only once. The sequencing used PBMCs, collected on the day of the first yellow fever vaccination. The receptor set was obtained from a man younger than 35 who received the YFV17D yellow fever vaccine.

The sample holds many counts of this clonotype. The chain couples TRBV6-5 to TRBJ1-2; 7 nucleotides agree with TRBD1. The germline V gene has CDR1 MNHEY and CDR2 SVGAGI. V was pared by 0 bases and J by 4 bases, with 5 bases of the junction left unmatched. The CDR3 is made up of 15 amino acids. DNA for the CDR3: TGTGCCAGCAGTTACTCGGCCAGGGGGGGCTATGGCTACACCTTC. It codes for CASSYSARGGYGYTF.

This clonotype was found a few times. This chain's CDR3 is CASGTGAEKLFF. In DNA form, the CDR3 reads TGTGCCAGTGGGACAGGGGCTGAAAAACTGTTTTTT. The chain has TRBV27 and TRBJ1-4; 10 bases align to TRBD1. The CDR3 runs to 12 residues. V was pared by 9 bases and J by 7 bases, with 2 bases of the junction left unmatched. In germline, CDR1 is MNHEY, CDR2 SMNVEV (reference sequence).

The V call is TRBV6-2 or TRBV6-3, the J call TRBJ1-1; possible D gene TRBD1, 5 bases. Trimming took off 2 bases at V and 0 bases at J, with 13 bases between the two ends. The germline CDR1 and CDR2 sequences are MNHEY and SVGEGT. The CDR3 loop spans 16 amino acids. CDR3 DNA sequence: TGTGCCAGCAGTTACGAAGGGACTGGGATGAACACTGAAGCTTTCTTT. Protein product: CASSYEGTGMNTEAFF.

This sequence joins TRBV18 and TRBJ2-6; the D call may be TRBD1 or TRBD2 (6 bases each). The CDR3 loop spans 17 amino acids. The germline CDR1 and CDR2 sequences are KGHSH and LQKENI. Between the trimmed V and J ends, which lost 8 bases and 3 bases, there was a span of 20 bases. CDR3 in amino acids: CASAPVWGAVGANVLTF. The CDR3 DNA sequence: TGTGCCAGCGCCCCGGTGTGGGGGGCGGTTGGGGCCAACGTCCTGACTTTC.

The J gene is TRBJ2-5, the V gene TRBV6-6; no clear D gene. The V and J ends lost 10 bases and 1 base respectively, with 7 bases between them. Germline values: CDR1 MNHNY, CDR2 SVGAGI (reference sequence). This CDR3 spans 11 amino acids. CDR3 loop: CATGAQETQYF. CDR3 sequence (DNA): TGTGCCACCGGAGCCCAAGAGACCCAGTACTTC.

The CDR3 DNA reads as TGTGCCAGCAGTTTAAGCAGAAGCGGGGGGGCGTTAGATACGCAGTATTTT. Translation: CASSLSRSGGALDTQYF. The chain recombines TRBV28 with TRBJ2-3, with 10 bases matching TRBD2. Trimming at V came to 2 bases and at J to 5 bases, leaving 10 bases not matched to a gene. The CDR3 length is 17 residues. Looked up from germline, CDR1 is MDHEN and CDR2 is SYDVKM.

This clonotype was picked up a small number of times. The chain recombines TRBV28 with TRBJ2-6, with unresolved D. CDR1 and CDR2 from the germline V gene are MDHEN and SYDVKM. The V and J ends lost 4 bases and 4 bases respectively, with 5 bases between them. This CDR3 is 13 amino acids long. The CDR3, as DNA: TGTGCCAGCAGTTGGGCGGGGGCCAACGTCCTGACTTTC. Translated: CASSWAGANVLTF.

This clonotype occurred a few times. The V gene is TRBV7-2, the J gene TRBJ1-5, with TRBD1 matching 9 bases. The length of the CDR3 is 13 residues. Germline CDR1 and CDR2: SGHTA and FQGNSA. Trimming removed 4 bases from V and 7 bases from J; junction bases left unmatched: 2. For the CDR3, the DNA is TGTGCCAGCAGCTCACAGGGGGCACAGCCCCAGCATTTT. Protein product: CASSSQGAQPQHF. Filled out from reference TRBV7-2 and TRBJ1-5, the complete variable domain reads GAGVSQSPSNKVTEKGKDVELRCDPISGHTALYWYRQSLGQGLEFLIYFQGNSAPDKSGLPSDRFSAERTGGSVSTLTIQRTQQEDSAVYLCASSSQGAQPQHFGDGTRLSIL.

This clonotype has a handful of counts. The genes are TRBV7-8 and TRBJ2-1; D may be TRBD2 (5 bases). This CDR3 is 14 amino acids long. CDR1 and CDR2 from the germline V gene are SGHVS and FQNEAQ. Trimming removed 7 bases at V and 3 bases at J, with 13 bases between. This chain's CDR3 is CASIPGVSYNEQFF. The CDR3 bases are TGTGCCAGCATTCCCGGGGTCAGCTACAATGAGCAGTTCTTC.

This clonotype was detected a few times. The genes are TRBV4-1 and TRBJ2-5; tentatively, D is TRBD1 (6 bases). Germline V gives CDR1 MGHRA, CDR2 YSYEKL. With 0 bases removed from V and 7 bases from J, the gap between germline ends came to 12 bases. This CDR3 comprises 14 residues. The CDR3 sequence is CASSQESGAGTQYF. The CDR3 nucleotides are TGCGCCAGCAGCCAAGAATCAGGGGCGGGGACCCAGTACTTC.

The chain recombines TRBV28 with TRBJ2-7; 8 bases are shared with TRBD1. Germline trimming cut 4 bases from V and 6 bases from J; bases unmatched to any gene: 8. Germline V gives CDR1 MDHEN, CDR2 SYDVKM. This CDR3 is built from 14 residues. The CDR3, as DNA: TGTGCCAGCAGTTATGACAGGGGATTTGTCGAGCAGTACGTC. This translates into CASSYDRGFVEQYV.

This clonotype was seen only a few times. This sequence joins TRBV25-1 and TRBJ2-2; no definite D call. The CDR3 runs to 14 residues. V lost 1 base and J 4 bases, leaving 7 bases between the germline ends. Germline values: CDR1 MGHDK, CDR2 SYGVNS. CDR3 sequence: CASSESSATGELFF. The CDR3 coding sequence is TGTGCCAGCAGTGAATCCTCGGCCACCGGGGAGCTGTTTTTT.

In the case of this clonotype: A far larger clone is only one base removed, so a read error is likely. CDR3 in amino acids: CASSLGHETQYF. DNA for the CDR3: TGTGCCAGCAGCTTAGGCCATGAGACCCAGTACTTC. V gene TRBV11-2 combines with J gene TRBJ2-5; D gene ambiguous. V was cut by 1 base and J by 5 bases, with 5 bases left in between. Germline assignment: CDR1 SGHAT and CDR2 FQNNGV. CDR3 size: 12 residues.

The chain carries TRBV11-2 and TRBJ1-3; D remains unclear. V gave up 0 bases and J gave up 4 bases, with 10 bases separating them. In germline, CDR1 is SGHAT, CDR2 FQNNGV. The CDR3 has 15 residues. For the CDR3, the DNA is TGTGCCAGCAGCTTAGATCGGGTAACGGGAAACACCATATATTTT. Translation gives CASSLDRVTGNTIYF.

This clonotype was observed a handful of times. The gene calls are TRBV12-3 or TRBV12-4 and TRBJ1-2; 7 nucleotides line up with TRBD1. V lost 4 bases, J lost 8 bases, and 10 bases stayed unmatched. This CDR3 has 14 residues. CDR3 amino acids: CASSYQGGWGGYTF. CDR3 nucleotides: TGTGCCAGCAGTTACCAGGGGGGATGGGGGGGCTACACCTTC.

V gene TRBV30 combines with J gene TRBJ1-6, with 7 bases identical to TRBD1. This CDR3 has 15 amino acids. Germline trimming cut 3 bases from V and 7 bases from J; bases unmatched to any gene: 9. Per germline, CDR1 GTSNPN and CDR2 SVGIG (reference sequence). The CDR3 DNA reads TGTGCCTGGAGGACAGGGCCTTGGGAAAATTCACCCCTCCACTTT. It specifies CAWRTGPWENSPLHF. The entire variable domain, with the rest obtained from reference TRBV30 and TRBJ1-6, is as follows: SQTIHQWPATLVQPVGSPLSLECTVEGTSNPNLYWYRQAAGRGLQLLFYSVGIGQISSEVPQNLSASRPQDRQFILSSKKLLLSDSGFYLCAWRTGPWENSPLHFGNGTRLTVT.

This clonotype showed up just a few times. The V gene is TRBV27, the J gene TRBJ1-4; 7 positions agree with TRBD1. In germline, CDR1 is MNHEY, CDR2 SMNVEV (reference sequence). This CDR3 is 14 amino acids long. J was trimmed by 7 bases and V by 4 bases; bases with no gene match: 6. CDR3 nucleotides: TGTGCCAGCAGTTCCACAGGGGTTCTTGAAAAACTGTTTTTT. Protein: CASSSTGVLEKLFF.

This clonotype was detected a few times. The V gene is TRBV12-3 or TRBV12-4, the J gene TRBJ2-7; D perhaps matches TRBD1 (6 bases). V lost 4 bases, J lost 3 bases, and 10 bases lay in between. CDR3 length equals 13 residues. In DNA, the CDR3 is TGTGCCAGCAGTTCCTTGGACAGCTACGAGCAGTACTTC. It is translated as CASSSLDSYEQYF.

CDR3 DNA sequence: TGCGCCAGCAGCCGGGGGGCAGGTGGCGAGCAGTACGTC. The encoded protein is CASSRGAGGEQYV. V and J are TRBV4-1 and TRBJ2-7; D tentatively reads TRBD1 or TRBD2 (6 bases each). Trimming removed 4 bases from V and 6 bases from J, with 13 bases in between. This CDR3 region has 13 residues. The germline CDR1 and CDR2 sequences are MGHRA and YSYEKL.

The rearrangement uses TRBV11-2 and TRBJ2-4; 7 bases map to TRBD1. The CDR3 totals 18 residues. CDR1 and CDR2 from the germline V gene are SGHAT and FQNNGV. V lost 3 bases and J lost 8; bases outside the gene matches: 19. The CDR3 loop reads CASSLGFRGQPSRDIQYF. The CDR3 nucleotides are TGTGCCAGCAGCTTGGGATTTAGGGGGCAGCCATCGAGGGACATTCAGTACTTC. Using reference TRBV11-2 and TRBJ2-4 for the parts outside the CDR3, the full variable domain is EAGVAQSPRYKIIEKRQSVAFWCNPISGHATLYWYQQILGQGPKLLIQFQNNGVVDDSQLPKDRFSAERLKGVDSTLKIQPAKLEDSAVYLCASSLGFRGQPSRDIQYFGAGTRLSVL.

There are a few counts of this clonotype. The chain uses TRBV5-1 and TRBJ1-4; D is unresolved. Germline V gene lookup returns CDR1 SGHRS and CDR2 YFSETQ. This CDR3 has 14 residues. Trimming cost V 0 bases and J 4 bases, with 7 bases left between them. CDR3 bases: TGCGCCAGCAGCTTGGGGCAGTTTAATGAAAAACTGTTTTTT. Protein sequence: CASSLGQFNEKLFF.

The V gene is TRBV12-3 or TRBV12-4, the J gene TRBJ2-5; 9 nucleotides agree with TRBD2. The CDR3 spans 17 residues. Unmatched junction bases numbered 12, after V lost 3 bases and J lost 4 bases. The CDR3 sequence: CASSFGGRGGLGETQYF. CDR3 coding DNA: TGTGCCAGCAGTTTCGGAGGGCGGGGGGGCCTCGGAGAGACCCAGTACTTC.

V gene TRBV7-2 combines with J gene TRBJ2-5; D possibly uses TRBD1 or TRBD2 (5 bases each). Germline V gene sequence: CDR1 SGHTA, CDR2 FQGNSA. V dropped 4 bases and J dropped 7 bases, with 16 bases sitting between them. The CDR3 contains 14 residues. CDR3 protein: CASSSGTARGTQYF. The CDR3 region has the DNA TGTGCCAGCAGCTCCGGGACGGCCCGAGGGACCCAGTACTTC.

This clonotype occurred a few times. The chain recombines TRBV5-4 with TRBJ2-2; possibly TRBD2 for D (7 bases). The CDR3 covers 16 residues. V was cut by 4 bases and J by 3 bases, with 16 bases left in between. CDR1 and CDR2 from the germline V gene are SGHNT and YYREEE (reference sequence). This chain's CDR3 is CASSPSAGADTGELFF. CDR3 sequence (DNA): TGTGCCAGCAGCCCTTCGGCGGGGGCCGACACCGGGGAGCTGTTTTTT.

CDR3 protein: CAGSGGPVAEAFF. The CDR3 DNA is TGTGCCGGAAGTGGCGGACCGGTCGCTGAAGCTTTCTTT. V usage is TRBV12-5 and J usage is TRBJ1-1; no clear D gene. The germline gives CDR1 LGHNT, CDR2 FRNRAP. The CDR3 has 13 amino acids.

This clonotype was observed a handful of times. The J gene is TRBJ1-6, the V gene TRBV5-5; D ambiguous. Germline CDR1 and CDR2: SGHKS and YYEKEE (reference sequence). The CDR3 is 18 amino acids. V lost 0 bases to trimming and J lost 6 bases, with 19 bases between them. The CDR3 protein is CASSLDLGSQATNSPLHF. CDR3 DNA sequence: TGTGCCAGCAGCTTGGATCTCGGCAGCCAAGCGACTAATTCACCCCTCCACTTT.

The table lists this clonotype with a few counts. The CDR3 coding sequence is TGCGCCAGCAGCTTGGCCACCAGGGGTACCACTGAAGCTTTCTTT. Protein product: CASSLATRGTTEAFF. The genes are TRBV5-1 and TRBJ1-1; tentative D call: TRBD1 (6 bases). The germline V and J ends were trimmed by 0 bases and 4 bases, with 13 bases remaining between them. Germline CDR1 and CDR2: SGHRS and YFSETQ. The CDR3 has 15 residues.

In this sample, this clonotype turned up a few times. This chain joins TRBV20-1 and TRBJ1-4; 11 bases fit TRBD1. Germline CDR1 and CDR2: DFQATT and SNEGSKA (reference sequence). The CDR3 has 16 residues. The J segment lost 8 bases and the V segment lost 6 bases, leaving 14 bases of the junction unmatched. The CDR3 reads CSATGQGVQDWEKLFF. The CDR3, as DNA: TGCAGTGCGACGGGACAGGGGGTGCAGGATTGGGAAAAACTGTTTTTT.

This clonotype was counted only a few times. The chain recombines TRBV7-2 with TRBJ1-1; possibly TRBD1 for D (6 bases). From germline, CDR1 is SGHTA and CDR2 FQGNSA. CDR3 size: 15 residues. V lost 1 base, J lost 2 bases, and 11 bases lay in between. CDR3 nucleotides: TGTGCCAGCAGCTTAGGGGCGGGGGCCAACACTGAAGCTTTCTTT. It yields the protein CASSLGAGANTEAFF.

The rearrangement joins TRBV20-1 to TRBJ1-2; maybe TRBD1 (6 bases). The length of the CDR3 is 13 residues. V lost 5 bases to trimming and J lost 7 bases, with 17 bases between them. Looked up from germline, CDR1 is DFQATT and CDR2 is SNEGSKA (reference sequence). DNA of the CDR3: TGCAGTGCTCCGTACAGGGAGGCGGGTGGCTACACCTTC. Protein: CSAPYREAGGYTF.